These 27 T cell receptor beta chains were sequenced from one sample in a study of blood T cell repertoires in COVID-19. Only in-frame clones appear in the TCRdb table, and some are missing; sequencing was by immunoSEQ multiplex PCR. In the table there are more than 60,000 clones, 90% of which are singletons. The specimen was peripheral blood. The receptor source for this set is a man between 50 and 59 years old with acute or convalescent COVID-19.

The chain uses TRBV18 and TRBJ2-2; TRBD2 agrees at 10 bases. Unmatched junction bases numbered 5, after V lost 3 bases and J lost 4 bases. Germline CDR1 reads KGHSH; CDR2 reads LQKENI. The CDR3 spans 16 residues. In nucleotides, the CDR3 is TGTGCCAGCTCACCCCAACTAGCGGGATCCACCGGGGAGCTGTTTTTT. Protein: CASSPQLAGSTGELFF.

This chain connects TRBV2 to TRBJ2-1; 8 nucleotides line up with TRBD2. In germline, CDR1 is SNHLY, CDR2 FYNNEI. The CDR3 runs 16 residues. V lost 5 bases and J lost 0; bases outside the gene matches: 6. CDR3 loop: CASSTGLAGSYNEQFF. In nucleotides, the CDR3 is TGTGCCAGCAGTACCGGGCTAGCGGGCTCCTACAATGAGCAGTTCTTC.

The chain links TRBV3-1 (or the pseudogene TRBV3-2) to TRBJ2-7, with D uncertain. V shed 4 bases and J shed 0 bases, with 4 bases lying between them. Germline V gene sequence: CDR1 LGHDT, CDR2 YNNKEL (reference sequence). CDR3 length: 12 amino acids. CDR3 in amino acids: CASSRASYEQYF. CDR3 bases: TGTGCCAGCAGCCGGGCCTCCTACGAGCAGTACTTC.

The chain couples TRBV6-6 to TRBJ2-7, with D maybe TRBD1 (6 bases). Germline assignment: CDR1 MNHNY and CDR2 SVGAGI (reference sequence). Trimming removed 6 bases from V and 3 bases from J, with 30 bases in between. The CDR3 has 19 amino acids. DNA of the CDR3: TGTGCCAGCAGCCGAATCCGACAAAATTTACAGGGATTGGGCTACGAGCAGTACTTC. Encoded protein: CASSRIRQNLQGLGYEQYF.

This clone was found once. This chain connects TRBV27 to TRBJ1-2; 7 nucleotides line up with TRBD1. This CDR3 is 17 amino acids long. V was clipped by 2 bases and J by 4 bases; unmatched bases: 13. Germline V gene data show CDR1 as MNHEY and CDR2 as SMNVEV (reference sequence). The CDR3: CASSLEFREGTVYGYTF. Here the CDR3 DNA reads TGTGCCAGCAGTTTAGAGTTTAGGGAAGGGACAGTCTATGGCTACACCTTC.

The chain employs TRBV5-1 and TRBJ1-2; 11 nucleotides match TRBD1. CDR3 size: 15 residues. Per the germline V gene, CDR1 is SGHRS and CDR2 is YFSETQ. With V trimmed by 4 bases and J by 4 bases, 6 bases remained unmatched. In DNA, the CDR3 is TGCGCCAGCAGCCAGGGGACAGGGGGGAGCTATGGCTACACCTTC. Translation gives CASSQGTGGSYGYTF.

The CDR3 loop reads CASKQGSYEQYF. In DNA, the CDR3 is TGTGCCAGCAAGCAGGGCTCCTACGAGCAGTACTTC. The chain combines TRBV6-6 with TRBJ2-7; TRBD1 is a possible D gene (5 bases). V was cut by 7 bases and J by 0 bases, with 7 bases left in between. CDR3 length equals 12 residues. Germline V gene lookup returns CDR1 MNHNY and CDR2 SVGAGI (reference sequence).

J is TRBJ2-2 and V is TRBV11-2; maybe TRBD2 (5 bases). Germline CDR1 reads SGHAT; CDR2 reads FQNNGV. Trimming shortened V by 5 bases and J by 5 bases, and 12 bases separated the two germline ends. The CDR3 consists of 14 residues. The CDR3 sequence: CASSLTSGTGELFF. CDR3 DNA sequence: TGTGCCAGCAGCCTAACCAGCGGAACCGGGGAGCTGTTTTTT.

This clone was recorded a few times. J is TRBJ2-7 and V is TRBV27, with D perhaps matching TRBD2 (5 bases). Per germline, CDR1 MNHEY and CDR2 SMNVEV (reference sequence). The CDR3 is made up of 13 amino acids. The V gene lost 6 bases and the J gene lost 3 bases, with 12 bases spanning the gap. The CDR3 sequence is CASRPDAGYEQYF. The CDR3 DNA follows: TGTGCCAGCAGGCCGGACGCGGGCTACGAGCAGTACTTC.

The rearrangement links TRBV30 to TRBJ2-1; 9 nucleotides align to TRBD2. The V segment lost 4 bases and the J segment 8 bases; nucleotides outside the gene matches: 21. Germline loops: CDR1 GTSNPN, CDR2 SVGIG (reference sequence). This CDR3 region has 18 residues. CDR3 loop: CAWTKFSGSFEGRDEQFF. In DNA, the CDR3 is TGTGCCTGGACGAAATTTAGCGGGAGTTTCGAGGGTAGAGATGAGCAGTTCTTC.

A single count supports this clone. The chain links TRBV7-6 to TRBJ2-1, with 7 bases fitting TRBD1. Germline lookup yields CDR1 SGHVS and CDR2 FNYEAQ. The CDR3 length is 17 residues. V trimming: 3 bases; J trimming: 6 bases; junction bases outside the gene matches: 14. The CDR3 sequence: CASSFRGGYSTGNEQFF. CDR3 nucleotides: TGTGCCAGCAGCTTCCGAGGGGGCTATAGTACGGGCAATGAGCAGTTCTTC.

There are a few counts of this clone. The CDR3 bases are TGCGCCAGCAGCTTGGGGGTTCGGGACTCGCATAGAAACACCATATATTTT. It yields the protein CASSLGVRDSHRNTIYF. J is TRBJ1-3 and V is TRBV5-1, with TRBD1 as a possible D gene (5 bases). Germline lookup yields CDR1 SGHRS and CDR2 YFSETQ. V gave up 0 bases and J gave up 5 bases, with 18 bases separating them. CDR3 length equals 17 residues. Supplemented by reference TRBV5-1 and TRBJ1-3, the full variable domain reads KAGVTQTPRYLIKTRGQQVTLSCSPISGHRSVSWYQQTPGQGLQFLFEYFSETQRNKGNFPGRFSGRQFSNSRSEMNVSTLELGDSALYLCASSLGVRDSHRNTIYFGEGSWLTVV.

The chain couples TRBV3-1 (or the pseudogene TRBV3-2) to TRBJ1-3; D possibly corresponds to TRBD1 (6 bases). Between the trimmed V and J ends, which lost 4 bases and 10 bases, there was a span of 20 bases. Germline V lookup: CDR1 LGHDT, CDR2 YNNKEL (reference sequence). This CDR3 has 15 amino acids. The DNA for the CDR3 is TGTGCCAGCAGCCCCCGTGGAGGGGGGGTTGGAACCATATATTTT. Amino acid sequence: CASSPRGGGVGTIYF.

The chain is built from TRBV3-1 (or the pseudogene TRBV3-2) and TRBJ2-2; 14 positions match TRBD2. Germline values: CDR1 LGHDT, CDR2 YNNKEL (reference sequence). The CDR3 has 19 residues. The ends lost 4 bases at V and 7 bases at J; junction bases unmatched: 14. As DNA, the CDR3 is TGTGCCAGCAGCCGGACCCCATTAGGGGGACTAGCGGGAGTCGGGGAGCTGTTTTTT. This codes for CASSRTPLGGLAGVGELFF.

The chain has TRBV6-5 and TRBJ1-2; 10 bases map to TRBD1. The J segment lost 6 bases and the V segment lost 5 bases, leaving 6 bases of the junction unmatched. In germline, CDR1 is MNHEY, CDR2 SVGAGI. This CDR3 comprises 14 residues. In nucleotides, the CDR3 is TGTGCCAGCAGTCGACAGGGGGCGCCGAATGGCTACACCTTC. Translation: CASSRQGAPNGYTF.

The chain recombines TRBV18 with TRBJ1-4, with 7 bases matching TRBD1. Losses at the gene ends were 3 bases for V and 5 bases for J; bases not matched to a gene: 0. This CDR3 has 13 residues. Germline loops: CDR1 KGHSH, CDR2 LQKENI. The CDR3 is CASSPTGNEKLFF. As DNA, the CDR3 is TGTGCCAGCTCACCGACAGGGAATGAAAAACTGTTTTTT.

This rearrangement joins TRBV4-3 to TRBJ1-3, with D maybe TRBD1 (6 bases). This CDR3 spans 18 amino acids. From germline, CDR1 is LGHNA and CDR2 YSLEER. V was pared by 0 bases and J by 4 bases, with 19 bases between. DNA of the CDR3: TGCGCCAGCAGCCAAGAATGGAAGTTACAGGGTAGAGGAAACACCATATATTTT. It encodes CASSQEWKLQGRGNTIYF.

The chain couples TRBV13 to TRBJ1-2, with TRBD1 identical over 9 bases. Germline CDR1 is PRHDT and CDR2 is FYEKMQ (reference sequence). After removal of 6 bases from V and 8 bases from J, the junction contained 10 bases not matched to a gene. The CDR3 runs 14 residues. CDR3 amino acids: CASSLDRGRGGYTF. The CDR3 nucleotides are TGTGCCAGCAGTCTGGACAGGGGAAGGGGCGGCTACACCTTC.

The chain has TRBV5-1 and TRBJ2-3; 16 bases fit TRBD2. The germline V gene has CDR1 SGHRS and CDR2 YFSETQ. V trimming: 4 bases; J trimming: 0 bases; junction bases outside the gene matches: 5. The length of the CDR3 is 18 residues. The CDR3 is CASSPGTSGGASTDTQYF. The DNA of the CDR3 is TGCGCCAGCAGCCCTGGGACTAGCGGGGGGGCTAGCACAGATACGCAGTATTTT.

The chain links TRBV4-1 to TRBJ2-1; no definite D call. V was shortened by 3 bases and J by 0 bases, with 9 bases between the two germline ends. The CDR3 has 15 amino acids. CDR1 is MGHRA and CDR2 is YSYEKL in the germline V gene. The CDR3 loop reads CASSHPGSSYNEQFF. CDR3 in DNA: TGCGCCAGCAGCCATCCCGGTAGCTCCTACAATGAGCAGTTCTTC.

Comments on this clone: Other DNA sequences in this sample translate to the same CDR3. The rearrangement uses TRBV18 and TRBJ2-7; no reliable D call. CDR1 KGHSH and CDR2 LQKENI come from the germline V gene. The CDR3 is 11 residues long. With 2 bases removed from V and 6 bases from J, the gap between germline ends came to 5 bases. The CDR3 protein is CASSPTGEQYF. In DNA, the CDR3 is TGTGCCAGCTCACCAACTGGCGAGCAGTACTTC.

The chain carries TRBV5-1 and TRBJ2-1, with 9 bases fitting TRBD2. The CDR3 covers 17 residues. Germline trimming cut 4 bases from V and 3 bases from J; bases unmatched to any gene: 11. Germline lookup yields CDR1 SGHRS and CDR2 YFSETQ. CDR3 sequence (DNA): TGCGCCAGCAGCACGGACCCTCGGACTAGCGACTACAATGAGCAGTTCTTC. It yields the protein CASSTDPRTSDYNEQFF.

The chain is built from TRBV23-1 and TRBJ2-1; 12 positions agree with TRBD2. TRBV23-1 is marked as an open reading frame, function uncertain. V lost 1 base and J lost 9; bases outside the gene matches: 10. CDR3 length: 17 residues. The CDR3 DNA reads TGCGCCAGCAGTCAATTGGGGCTAGCGGGAGGGCCGGGTGAGCAGTTCTTC. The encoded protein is CASSQLGLAGGPGEQFF.

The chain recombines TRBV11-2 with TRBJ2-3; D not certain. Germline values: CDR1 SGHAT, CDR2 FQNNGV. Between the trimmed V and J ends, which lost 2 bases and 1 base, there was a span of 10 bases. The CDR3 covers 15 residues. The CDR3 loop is CASSLFGGRTDTQYF. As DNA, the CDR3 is TGTGCCAGCAGCTTATTCGGCGGCCGCACAGATACGCAGTATTTT. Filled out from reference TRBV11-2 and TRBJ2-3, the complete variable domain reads EAGVAQSPRYKIIEKRQSVAFWCNPISGHATLYWYQQILGQGPKLLIQFQNNGVVDDSQLPKDRFSAERLKGVDSTLKIQPAKLEDSAVYLCASSLFGGRTDTQYFGPGTRLTVL.

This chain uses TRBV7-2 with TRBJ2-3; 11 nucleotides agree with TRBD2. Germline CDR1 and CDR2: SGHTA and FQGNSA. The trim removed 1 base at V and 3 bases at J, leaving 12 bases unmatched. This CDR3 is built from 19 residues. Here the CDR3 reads CASSLELLAGGGVTDTQYF. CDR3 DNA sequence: TGTGCCAGCAGCTTAGAATTGCTAGCGGGAGGAGGGGTTACAGATACGCAGTATTTT.

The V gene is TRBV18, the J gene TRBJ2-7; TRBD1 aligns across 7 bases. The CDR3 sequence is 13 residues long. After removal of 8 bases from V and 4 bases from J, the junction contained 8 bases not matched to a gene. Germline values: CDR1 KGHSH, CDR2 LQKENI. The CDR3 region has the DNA TGTGCCAGCCAGCCGGGACAGTCTTACGAGCAGTACTTC. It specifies CASQPGQSYEQYF.

CDR3 protein: CASRGLGWGRNTIYF. The CDR3 DNA reads TGTGCCAGCAGGGGCCTCGGATGGGGCCGAAACACCATATATTTT. The chain joins TRBV27 to TRBJ1-3, with TRBD1 as a possible D gene (5 bases). V was cut by 6 bases and J by 5 bases, with 17 bases left in between. Germline CDR1 reads MNHEY; CDR2 reads SMNVEV (reference sequence). The CDR3 sequence is 15 residues long.